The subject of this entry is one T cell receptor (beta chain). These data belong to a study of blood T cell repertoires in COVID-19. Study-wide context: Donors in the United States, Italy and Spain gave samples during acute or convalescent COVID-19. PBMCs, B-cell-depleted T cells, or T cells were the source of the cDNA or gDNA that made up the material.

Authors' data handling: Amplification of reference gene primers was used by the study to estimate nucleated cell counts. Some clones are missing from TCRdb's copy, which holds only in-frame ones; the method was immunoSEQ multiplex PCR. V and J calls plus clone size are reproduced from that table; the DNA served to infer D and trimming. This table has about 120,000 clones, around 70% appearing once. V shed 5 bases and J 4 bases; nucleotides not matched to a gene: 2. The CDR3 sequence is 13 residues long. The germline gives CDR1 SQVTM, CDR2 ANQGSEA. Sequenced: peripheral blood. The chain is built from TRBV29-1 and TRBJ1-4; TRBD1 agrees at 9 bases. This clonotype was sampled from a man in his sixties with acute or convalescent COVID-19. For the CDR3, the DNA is TGCAGCGTTTCGGACAGGGGTAATGAAAAACTGTTTTTT. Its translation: CSVSDRGNEKLFF.